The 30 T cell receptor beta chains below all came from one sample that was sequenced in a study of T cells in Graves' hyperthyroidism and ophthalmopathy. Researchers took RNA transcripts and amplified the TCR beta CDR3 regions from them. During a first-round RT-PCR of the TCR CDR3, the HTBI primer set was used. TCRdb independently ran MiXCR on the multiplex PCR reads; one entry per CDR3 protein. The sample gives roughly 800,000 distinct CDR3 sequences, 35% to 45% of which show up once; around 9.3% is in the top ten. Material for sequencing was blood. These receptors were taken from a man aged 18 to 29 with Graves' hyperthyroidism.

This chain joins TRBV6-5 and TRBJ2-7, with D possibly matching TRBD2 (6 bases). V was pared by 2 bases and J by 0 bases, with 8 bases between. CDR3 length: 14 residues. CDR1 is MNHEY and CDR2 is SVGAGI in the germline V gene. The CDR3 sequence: CASSYGRDSYEQYF. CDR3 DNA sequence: TGTGCCAGCAGTTACGGGCGGGACTCCTACGAGCAGTACTTC.

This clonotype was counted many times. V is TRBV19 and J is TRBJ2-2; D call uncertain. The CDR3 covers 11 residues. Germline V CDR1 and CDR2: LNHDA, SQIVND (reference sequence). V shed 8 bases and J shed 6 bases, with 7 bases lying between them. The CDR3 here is CASQRSGELFF. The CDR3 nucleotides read TGTGCCAGTCAACGGTCCGGGGAGCTGTTTTTT.

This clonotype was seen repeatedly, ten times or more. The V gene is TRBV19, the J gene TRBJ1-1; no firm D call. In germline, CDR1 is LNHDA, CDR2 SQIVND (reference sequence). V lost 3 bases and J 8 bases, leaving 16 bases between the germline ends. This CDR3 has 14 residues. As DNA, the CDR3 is TGTGCCAGTAGTATCGGCTCTGTCGGGCCCGAAGCTTTCTTT. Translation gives CASSIGSVGPEAFF.

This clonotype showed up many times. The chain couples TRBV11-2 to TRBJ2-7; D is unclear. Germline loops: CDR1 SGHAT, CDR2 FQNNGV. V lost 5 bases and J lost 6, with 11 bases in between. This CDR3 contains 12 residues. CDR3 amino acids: CASSPGLREQYF. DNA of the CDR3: TGTGCCAGCAGCCCCGGGTTGCGCGAGCAGTACTTC.

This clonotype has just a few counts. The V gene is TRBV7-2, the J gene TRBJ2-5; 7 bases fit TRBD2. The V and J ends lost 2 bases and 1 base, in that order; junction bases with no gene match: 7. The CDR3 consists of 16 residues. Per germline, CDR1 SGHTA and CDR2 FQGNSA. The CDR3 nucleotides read TGTGCCAGCAGCTTATATCCCGCTAGCGGCCAAGAGACCCAGTACTTC. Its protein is CASSLYPASGQETQYF.

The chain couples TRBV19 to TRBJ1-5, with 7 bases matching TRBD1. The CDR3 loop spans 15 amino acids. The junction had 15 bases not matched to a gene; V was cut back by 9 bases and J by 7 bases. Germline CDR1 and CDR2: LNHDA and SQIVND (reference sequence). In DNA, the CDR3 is TGTGCCAGCTCACCAGGGCGAGGGGGCGTGCAGCCCCAGCATTTT. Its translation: CASSPGRGGVQPQHF.

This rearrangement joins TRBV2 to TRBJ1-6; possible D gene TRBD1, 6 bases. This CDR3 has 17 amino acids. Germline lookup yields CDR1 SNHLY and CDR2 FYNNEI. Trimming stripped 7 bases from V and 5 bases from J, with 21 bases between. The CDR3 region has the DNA TGTGCCAGCATAATAGTCGGACAGCCTAGCCATAATTCACCCCTCCACTTT. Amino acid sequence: CASIIVGQPSHNSPLHF.

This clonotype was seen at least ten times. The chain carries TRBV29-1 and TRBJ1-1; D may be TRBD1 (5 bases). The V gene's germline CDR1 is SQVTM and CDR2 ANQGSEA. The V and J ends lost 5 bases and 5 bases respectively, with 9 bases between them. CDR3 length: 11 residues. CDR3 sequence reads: CSVMGETEAFF. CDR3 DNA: TGCAGCGTTATGGGGGAAACTGAAGCTTTCTTT. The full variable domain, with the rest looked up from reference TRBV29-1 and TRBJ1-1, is SAVISQKPSRDICQRGTSLTIQCQVDSQVTMMFWYRQQPGQSLTLIATANQGSEATYESGFVIDKFPISRPNLTFSTLTVSNMSPEDSSIYLCSVMGETEAFFGQGTRLTVV.

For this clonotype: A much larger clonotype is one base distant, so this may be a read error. The CDR3, as DNA: TGTGCCAGTACCATGGGACACACTGAAGCTTCCTTT. Translation gives CASTMGHTEASF. The J gene is TRBJ1-1, the V gene TRBV19, with D tentatively TRBD1 (6 bases). In germline, CDR1 is LNHDA, CDR2 SQIVND (reference sequence). CDR3 size: 12 residues.

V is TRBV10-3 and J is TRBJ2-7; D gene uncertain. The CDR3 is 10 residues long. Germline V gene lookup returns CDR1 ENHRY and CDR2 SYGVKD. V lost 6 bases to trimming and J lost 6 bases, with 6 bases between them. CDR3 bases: TGTGCCATCAGGGGGTTCGAGCAGTACTTC. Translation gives CAIRGFEQYF.

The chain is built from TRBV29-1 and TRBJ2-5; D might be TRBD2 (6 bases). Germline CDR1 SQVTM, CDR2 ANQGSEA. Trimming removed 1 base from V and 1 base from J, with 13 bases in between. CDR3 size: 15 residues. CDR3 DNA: TGCAGCGTTGAAGCCACGGGCGGGATCCAAGAGACCCAGTACTTC. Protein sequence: CSVEATGGIQETQYF.

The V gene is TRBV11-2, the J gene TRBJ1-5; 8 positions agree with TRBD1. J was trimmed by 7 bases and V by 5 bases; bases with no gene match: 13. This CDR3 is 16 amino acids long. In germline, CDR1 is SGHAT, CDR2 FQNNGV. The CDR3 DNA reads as TGTGCCAGCAGCCTAATGGGGGGTGACAGGGGACAGCCCCAGCATTTT. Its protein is CASSLMGGDRGQPQHF. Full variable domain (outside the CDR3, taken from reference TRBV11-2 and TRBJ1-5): EAGVAQSPRYKIIEKRQSVAFWCNPISGHATLYWYQQILGQGPKLLIQFQNNGVVDDSQLPKDRFSAERLKGVDSTLKIQPAKLEDSAVYLCASSLMGGDRGQPQHFGDGTRLSIL.

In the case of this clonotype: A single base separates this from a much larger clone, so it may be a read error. The CDR3 region has the DNA TGCAGCGTTTGGACAGGGGTCAATCAGCCCCAGCATTTT. Translating gives CSVWTGVNQPQHF. This chain links TRBV29-1 with TRBJ1-5; 9 bases agree with TRBD1. This CDR3 spans 13 amino acids. The germline V gene encodes CDR1 SQVTM and CDR2 ANQGSEA. V was pared by 5 bases and J by 3 bases, with 2 bases of the junction left unmatched.

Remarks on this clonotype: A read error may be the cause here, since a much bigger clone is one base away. CDR3 nucleotide sequence: TGCAGCGTTGAGAGCGGGAGTGGGACCCAGTACTTC. Its translation: CSVESGSGTQYF. The chain uses TRBV29-1 and TRBJ2-5; 8 nucleotides align to TRBD2. The V gene end was trimmed by 3 bases and the J gene end by 7 bases; junction bases not matched to a gene: 4. The CDR3 covers 12 residues. Germline V gives CDR1 SQVTM, CDR2 ANQGSEA.

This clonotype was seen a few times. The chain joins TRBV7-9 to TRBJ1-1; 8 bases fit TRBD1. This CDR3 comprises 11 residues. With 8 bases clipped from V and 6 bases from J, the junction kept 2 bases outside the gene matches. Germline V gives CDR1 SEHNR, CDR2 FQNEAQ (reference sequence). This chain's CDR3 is CASGQGPEAFF. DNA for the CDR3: TGTGCCAGCGGACAGGGCCCTGAAGCTTTCTTT. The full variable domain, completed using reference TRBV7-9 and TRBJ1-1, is DTGVSQNPRHKITKRGQNVTFRCDPISEHNRLYWYRQTLGQGPEFLTYFQNEAQLEKSRLLSDRFSAERPKGSFSTLEIQRTEQGDSAMYLCASGQGPEAFFGQGTRLTVV.

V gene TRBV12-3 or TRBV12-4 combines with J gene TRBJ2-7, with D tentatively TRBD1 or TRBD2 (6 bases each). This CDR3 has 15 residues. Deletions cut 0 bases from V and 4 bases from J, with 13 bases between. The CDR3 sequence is CASSLATGDMYEQYF. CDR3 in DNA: TGTGCCAGCAGTTTAGCCACGGGGGACATGTACGAGCAGTACTTC.

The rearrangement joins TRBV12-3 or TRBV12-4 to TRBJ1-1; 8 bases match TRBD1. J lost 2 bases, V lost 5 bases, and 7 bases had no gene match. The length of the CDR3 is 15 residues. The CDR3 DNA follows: TGTGCCAGCAGTACAGACAGGGGCCAAAACACTGAAGCTTTCTTT. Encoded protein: CASSTDRGQNTEAFF.

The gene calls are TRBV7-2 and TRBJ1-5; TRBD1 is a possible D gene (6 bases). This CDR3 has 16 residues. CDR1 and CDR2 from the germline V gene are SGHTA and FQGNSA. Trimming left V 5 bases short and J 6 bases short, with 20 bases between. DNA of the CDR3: TGTGCCAGCAGCACCTCCGGGACAATGGGGGGTCAGCCCCAGCATTTT. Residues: CASSTSGTMGGQPQHF.

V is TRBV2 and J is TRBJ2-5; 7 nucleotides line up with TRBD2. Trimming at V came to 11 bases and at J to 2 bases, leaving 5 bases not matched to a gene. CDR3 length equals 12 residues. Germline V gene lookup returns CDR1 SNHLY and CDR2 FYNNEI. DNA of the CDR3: TGTGCCGCCGAGCGGGAACAAGAGACCCAGTACTTC. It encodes CAAEREQETQYF.

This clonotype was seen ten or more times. This chain's CDR3 is CASSGAGQGAKTQYF. DNA of the CDR3: TGTGCCAGCAGCGGCGCAGGACAGGGGGCAAAGACCCAGTACTTC. This chain connects TRBV9 to TRBJ2-5; 11 bases are a match to TRBD1. Looked up from germline, CDR1 is SGDLS and CDR2 is YYNGEE. The CDR3 is 15 residues long. V lost 3 bases to trimming and J lost 6 bases; unmatched junction nucleotides: 7.

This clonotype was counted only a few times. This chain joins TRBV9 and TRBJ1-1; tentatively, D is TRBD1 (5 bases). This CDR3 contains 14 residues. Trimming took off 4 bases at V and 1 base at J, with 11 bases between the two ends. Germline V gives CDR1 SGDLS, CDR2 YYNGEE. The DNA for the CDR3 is TGTGCCAGCAGCTATCAGGGCTGGAACACTGAAGCTTTCTTT. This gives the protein CASSYQGWNTEAFF.

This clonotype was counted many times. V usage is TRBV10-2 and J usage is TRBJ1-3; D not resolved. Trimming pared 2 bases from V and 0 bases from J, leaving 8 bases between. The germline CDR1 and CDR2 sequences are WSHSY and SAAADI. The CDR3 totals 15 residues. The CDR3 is CASSETALSGNTIYF. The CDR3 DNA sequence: TGCGCCAGCAGTGAGACAGCCCTCTCTGGAAACACCATATATTTT.

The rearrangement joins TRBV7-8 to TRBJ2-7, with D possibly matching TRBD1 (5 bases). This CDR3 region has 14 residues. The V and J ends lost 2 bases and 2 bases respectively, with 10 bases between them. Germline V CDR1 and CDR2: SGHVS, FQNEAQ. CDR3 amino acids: CASSLLGAAYEQYF. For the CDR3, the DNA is TGTGCCAGCAGCTTACTTGGGGCCGCCTACGAGCAGTACTTC.

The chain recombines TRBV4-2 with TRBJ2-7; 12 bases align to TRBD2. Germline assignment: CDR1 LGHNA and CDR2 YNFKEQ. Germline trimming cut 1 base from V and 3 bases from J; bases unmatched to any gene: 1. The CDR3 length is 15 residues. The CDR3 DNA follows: TGTGCCAGCAGCCAAGGGACTAGCGGGATCTACGAGCAGTACTTC. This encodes CASSQGTSGIYEQYF.

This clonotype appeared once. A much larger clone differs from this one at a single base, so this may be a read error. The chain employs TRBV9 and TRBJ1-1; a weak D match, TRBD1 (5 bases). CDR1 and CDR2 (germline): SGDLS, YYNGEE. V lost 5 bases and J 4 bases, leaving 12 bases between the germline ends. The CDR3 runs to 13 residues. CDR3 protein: CASRGRGPTEAFF. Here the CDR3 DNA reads TGTGCCAGCAGGGGACGGGGTCCCACTGAAGCTTTCTTT. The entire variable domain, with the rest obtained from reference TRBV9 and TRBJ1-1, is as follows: DSGVTQTPKHLITATGQRVTLRCSPRSGDLSVYWYQQSLDQGLQFLIQYYNGEERAKGNILERFSAQQFPDLHSELNLSSLELGDSALYFCASRGRGPTEAFFGQGTRLTVV.

CDR3 loop: CASSLGLFPEQYF. CDR3 in DNA: TGTGCCAGCAGCTTAGGGCTATTCCCCGAGCAGTACTTC. The V call is TRBV7-9, the J call TRBJ2-7, with D hard to call. CDR3 size: 13 residues. The V end lost 1 base, the J end lost 6 bases, and 10 bases lay between the germline ends. Per the germline V gene, CDR1 is SEHNR and CDR2 is FQNEAQ (reference sequence).

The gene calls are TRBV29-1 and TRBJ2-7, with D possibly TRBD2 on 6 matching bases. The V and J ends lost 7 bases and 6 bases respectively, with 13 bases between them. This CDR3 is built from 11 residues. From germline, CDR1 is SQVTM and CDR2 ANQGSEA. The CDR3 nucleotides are TGCAGCGCTCGGACTAACCGCGAGCAGTACTTC. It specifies CSARTNREQYF.

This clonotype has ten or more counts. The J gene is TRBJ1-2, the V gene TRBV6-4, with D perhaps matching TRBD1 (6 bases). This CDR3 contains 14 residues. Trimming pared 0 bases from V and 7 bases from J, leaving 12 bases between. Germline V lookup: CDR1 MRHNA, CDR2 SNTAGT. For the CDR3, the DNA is TGTGCCAGCAGTGACTCTAGCAGGGGCGGTGGCTACACCTTC. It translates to CASSDSSRGGGYTF.

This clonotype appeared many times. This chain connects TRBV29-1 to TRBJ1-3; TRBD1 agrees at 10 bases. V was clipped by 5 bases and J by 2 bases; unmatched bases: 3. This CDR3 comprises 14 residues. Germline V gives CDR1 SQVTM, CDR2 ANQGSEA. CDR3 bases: TGCAGCGTTACCGACAGGGGGCCTGGAAACACCATATATTTT. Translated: CSVTDRGPGNTIYF.

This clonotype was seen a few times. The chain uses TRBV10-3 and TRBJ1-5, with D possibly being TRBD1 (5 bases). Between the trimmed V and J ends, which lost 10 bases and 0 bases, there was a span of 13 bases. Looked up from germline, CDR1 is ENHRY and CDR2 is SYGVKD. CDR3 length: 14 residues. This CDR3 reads CATGTAFSNQPQHF. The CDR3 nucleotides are TGTGCCACCGGGACGGCCTTTAGCAATCAGCCCCAGCATTTT.